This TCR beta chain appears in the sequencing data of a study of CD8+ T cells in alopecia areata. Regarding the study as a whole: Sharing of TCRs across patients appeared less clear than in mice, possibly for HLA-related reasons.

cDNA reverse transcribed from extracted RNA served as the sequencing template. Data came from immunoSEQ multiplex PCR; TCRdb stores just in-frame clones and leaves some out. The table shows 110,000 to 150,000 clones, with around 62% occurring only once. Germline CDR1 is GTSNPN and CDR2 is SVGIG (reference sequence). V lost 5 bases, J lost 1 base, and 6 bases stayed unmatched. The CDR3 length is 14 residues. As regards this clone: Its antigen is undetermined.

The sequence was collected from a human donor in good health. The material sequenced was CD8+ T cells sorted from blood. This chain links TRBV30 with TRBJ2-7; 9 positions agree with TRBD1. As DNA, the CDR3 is TGTGCCTGGCAAGCCGGGACAGGGTCCTACGAGCAGTACTTC. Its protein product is CAWQAGTGSYEQYF.